The clone carrying this T cell receptor beta chain showed up many times. Its antigen is unidentified. It was RNA transcripts that yielded the amplified TCR beta CDR3 regions. When the TCR CDR3 underwent first-round RT-PCR, the HTBI primer set was used. TCRdb reprocessed the multiplex PCR reads via MiXCR and lists one record per CDR3 protein. Among 500,000 to 650,000 distinct CDR3 sequences listed, roughly 15% were seen once. V was pared by 2 bases and J by 5 bases, with 13 bases between. The CDR3 sequence is 15 residues long. Germline CDR1 is SGHTA and CDR2 is FQGNSA. Uncontrolled infection, other autoimmune disease, pregnancy or lactation excluded patients. The entry originates in a study of T cells in Graves' hyperthyroidism and ophthalmopathy. In the study overall: Staff took peripheral blood when the initial diagnosis was made, before any treatment began. Study findings and constraints: Most thyroid clonotypes with frequency above 0.001 were detected in blood. A 13 V-J model separated ophthalmopathy from stable hyperthyroidism.

This TCR was sampled from a woman between 45 and 65 years old with Graves' ophthalmopathy. The sample consisted of blood. The V call is TRBV7-2, the J call TRBJ2-4; D might be TRBD1 (5 bases). The CDR3 protein is CASSLPRQFENIQYF. Written as DNA, the CDR3 is TGTGCCAGCAGCTTACCCCGACAGTTTGAAAACATTCAGTACTTC.